This entry describes one TCR beta chain. It lacks a known antigen. Base-call qualities are not available, and no considerably larger clone is one nucleotide away. This specimen comes from a study of blood T cell repertoires in COVID-19 (dated by TCRdb to 2018 to 2021). Some background on the complete study: Samples from collaborators originated in the United States, Italy and Spain and spanned both the acute and convalescent phases of COVID-19. The material from the prospective study consisted of cDNA or gDNA derived from T cells, B-cell-depleted T cells, or PBMCs. Deeply sampled blood TCRbeta repertoires from subjects exposed to, actively infected with, or recovered from COVID-19 were included in the dataset. A freely available public database, intended as a resource for researchers studying the immune response to SARS-CoV-2, is where the repertoires were released. The samples were drawn from two sources: the first 160 participants of the ongoing ImmuneRACE study, and over 1,000 subjects contributed by 6 global collaborators. Sample metadata almost always included a de-identified subject ID, COVID-19 status, age in years and sex. Where available, HLA class I and class II types were obtained from metadata supplied by the sample provider rather than from assay-based typing. General study outcomes and caveats: The amount of clinical and demographic metadata varied by source and participant and was provided uncurated.

The collaborating institutions used their own protocols to collect whole blood in K2EDTA tubes. For TCRbeta analysis, collaborators shipped samples as frozen whole blood, isolated PBMCs, or DNA extracted from either of those sample types. Trimming takes 0 bases from V and 6 bases from J, and the germline ends sit 18 bases apart. From the germline V gene, CDR1 is SGDLS and CDR2 is YYNGEE. Spanning cysteine to phenylalanine, the CDR3 consists of 17 amino acids. The CDR3 DNA has 51 bases and is translated from base 1. The immunoSEQ Assay, a bias-controlled multiplex PCR, was used to amplify TCRbeta CDR3 regions from genomic DNA. Turning to the authors' computational methods: Nucleated cell counts per sample were estimated from amplification of reference gene primers within the assay. Sequence reads were collapsed and filtered to measure the absolute abundance of every unique TCRbeta CDR3 rearrangement. Productive Simpson clonality was computed per sample as the square root of Simpson's diversity index over productive rearrangements. TCRdb mirrors the immuneACCESS table, restricted to in-frame sequences. Some clones are absent from its copies; in checked studies, under half trace to an unresolved V gene, and the reason for the others is unknown. From that table come the V and J calls and clone size; the DNA was used to work out D and trimming. Within this sample are tens of thousands of clones, with approximately 80% of them counted one time only. Jointly, the top ten make up around 5% of the sample.

Sequencing was performed on peripheral blood. This receptor was taken from a man aged 45-65 years with active COVID-19. The rearranged segments are TRBV9 and TRBJ2-2; matching of 6 bases hints at TRBD2 as the D gene. The CDR3 reads CASSVGGAAFSPGELFF. The nucleotide sequence reads TGTGCCAGCAGCGTAGGCGGGGCAGCTTTTTCCCCCGGGGAGCTGTTTTTT. Reference TRBV9 and TRBJ2-2 genes cover what lies past the CDR3, so the full variable domain is DSGVTQTPKHLITATGQRVTLRCSPRSGDLSVYWYQQSLDQGLQFLIQYYNGEERAKGNILERFSAQQFPDLHSELNLSSLELGDSALYFCASSVGGAAFSPGELFFGEGSRLTVL.